This paragraph reports one T cell receptor (beta chain). TCRdb redid the calling of the RT-PCR reads with MiXCR, one entry per CDR3 protein. The sample yields about 57,000 distinct CDR3 sequences, 13% seen once. This record comes from a study of patients and donors after allogeneic stem cell transplantation. CDR3 length: 16 amino acids. Material: blood, either unsorted or a sorted T cell fraction (not recorded which). The receptor's source is a human donor who was either an allogeneic HSCT recipient or a stem cell or donor lymphocyte infusion donor (not recorded which). It is not recorded whose cells these are; they may come from a transplant donor. The rearrangement uses TRBV21-1 and TRBJ2-7; TRBD2, as called in the table, went unchecked against the DNA. TRBV21-1 is noted as a pseudogene. The CDR3 DNA reads TGTGCCAGCAGCAAAAAAGCCGCCCAGGGCCCAACAGAGCAGTACTTC. Protein sequence: CASSKKAAQGPTEQYF.